Below, 5 T cell receptor beta chains from the same sample are listed, as sequenced in a study of cytomegalovirus exposure and HLA in healthy donors. PCR amplification relied on 60 Vbeta primers (plus 13 Jbeta primers). This table comes from immunoSEQ multiplex PCR, and its TCRdb copy is limited to in-frame clones, with some not included. The profile covers fewer than 250,000 clones, with about 80% appearing a single time and roughly 10% taken by the ten largest. Sequencing was carried out using PBMCs. The origin of the receptors is a woman aged 45 to 65 in good health and CMV-seropositive.

V gene TRBV6-5 combines with J gene TRBJ1-2, with D tentatively TRBD1 (6 bases). The CDR3 is 16 amino acids. CDR1 is MNHEY, CDR2 SVGAGI, per germline. V was clipped by 2 bases and J by 5 bases, with 18 bases between them. CDR3 sequence (DNA): TGTGCCAGCAGTTACGCCCGGACAGCCAACCCTTATGGCTACACCTTC. Protein product: CASSYARTANPYGYTF.

This clone has a single count. The chain employs TRBV11-2 and TRBJ1-5; no definite D call. The germline V and J ends were trimmed by 5 bases and 5 bases, with 7 bases remaining between them. Germline CDR1 SGHAT, CDR2 FQNNGV. The CDR3 is 12 residues long. The CDR3 nucleotides are TGTGCCAGCAGCCTCCCCGATCAGCCCCAGCATTTT. Protein product: CASSLPDQPQHF.

The chain employs TRBV5-1 and TRBJ2-7; TRBD2 matches at 9 bases. Trimming removed 4 bases from V and 7 bases from J; junction bases left unmatched: 6. Germline lookup yields CDR1 SGHRS and CDR2 YFSETQ. This CDR3 has 13 amino acids. The CDR3 is CASSLGTSQEQYF. The CDR3 nucleotides read TGCGCCAGCAGCCTTGGGACTAGCCAGGAGCAGTACTTC.

V gene TRBV10-3 combines with J gene TRBJ2-1, with a tentative D call TRBD2 (6 bases). Per the germline V gene, CDR1 is ENHRY and CDR2 is SYGVKD. This CDR3 is built from 13 residues. V dropped 6 bases and J dropped 7 bases, with 13 bases sitting between them. The CDR3, as DNA: TGTGCCATCAGCGCGGGGACGGTGAATGAGCAGTTCTTC. Its translation: CAISAGTVNEQFF.

The V call is TRBV28, the J call TRBJ1-4; tentatively, D is TRBD1 (6 bases). The CDR3 totals 14 residues. The germline gives CDR1 MDHEN, CDR2 SYDVKM. Trimming removed 2 bases at V and 7 bases at J, with 11 bases between. CDR3 DNA sequence: TGTGCCAGCAGTTTAGCAGGGGTCGTTGAAAAACTGTTTTTT. It translates to CASSLAGVVEKLFF.